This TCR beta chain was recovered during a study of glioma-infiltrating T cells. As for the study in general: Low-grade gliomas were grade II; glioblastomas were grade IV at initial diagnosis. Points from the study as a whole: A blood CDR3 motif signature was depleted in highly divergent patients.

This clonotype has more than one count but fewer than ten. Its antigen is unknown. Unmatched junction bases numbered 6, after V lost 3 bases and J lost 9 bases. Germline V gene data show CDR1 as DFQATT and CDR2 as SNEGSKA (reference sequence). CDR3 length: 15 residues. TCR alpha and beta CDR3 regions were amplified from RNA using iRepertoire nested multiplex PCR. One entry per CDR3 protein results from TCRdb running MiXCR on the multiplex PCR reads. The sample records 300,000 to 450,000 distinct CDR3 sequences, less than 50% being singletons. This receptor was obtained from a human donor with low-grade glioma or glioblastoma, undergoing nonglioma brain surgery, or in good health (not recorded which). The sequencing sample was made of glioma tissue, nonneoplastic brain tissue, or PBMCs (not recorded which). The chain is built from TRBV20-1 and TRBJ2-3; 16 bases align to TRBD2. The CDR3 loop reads CSASLPGLAGGTQYF. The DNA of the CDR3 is TGCAGTGCTAGTCTTCCGGGACTAGCGGGGGGGACGCAGTATTTT.